Described below is a single T cell receptor (beta chain) sequence and its context. Its antigen is unidentified. This entry belongs to a study of OX40 agonist ivuxolimab in advanced cancers. Sequencing used immunoSEQ multiplex PCR; TCRdb keeps in-frame clones, though not all of them. In the table there are 95,000 to 100,000 clones, about 80% of which are singletons. V shed 0 bases and J shed 5 bases, with 12 bases lying between them. Per germline, CDR1 SGHAT and CDR2 FQNNGV. The CDR3 is made up of 15 amino acids. Study results and caveats: Compared with CD4+, CD8+ T cells on average had more expanded clones. At doses 0.1 to 3.0 mg/kg, CD4+ and CD8+ clones expanded.

The receptor comes from an adult with an advanced solid tumor such as melanoma, head and neck, liver or kidney cancer. The J gene is TRBJ2-3, the V gene TRBV11-2, with D possibly matching TRBD2 (5 bases). Sequenced material: CD4+ or CD8+ T cells sorted from blood, taken in a trial of the OX40 agonist ivuxolimab. Here the CDR3 DNA reads TGTGCCAGCAGCTTAGATGGAGCGGCGGAAGATACGCAGTATTTT. It specifies CASSLDGAAEDTQYF.